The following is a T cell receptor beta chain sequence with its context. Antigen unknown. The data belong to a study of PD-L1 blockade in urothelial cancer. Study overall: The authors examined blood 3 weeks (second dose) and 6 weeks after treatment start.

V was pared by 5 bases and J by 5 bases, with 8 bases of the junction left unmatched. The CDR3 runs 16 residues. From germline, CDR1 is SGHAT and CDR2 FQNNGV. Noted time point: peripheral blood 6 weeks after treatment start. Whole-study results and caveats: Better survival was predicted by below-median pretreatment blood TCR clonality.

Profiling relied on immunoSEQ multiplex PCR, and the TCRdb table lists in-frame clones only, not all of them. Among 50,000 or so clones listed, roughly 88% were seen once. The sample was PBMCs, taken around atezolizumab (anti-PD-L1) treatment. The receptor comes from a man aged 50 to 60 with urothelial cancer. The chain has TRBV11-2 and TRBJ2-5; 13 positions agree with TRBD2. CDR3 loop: CASSQGLAGEQETQYF. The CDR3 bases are TGTGCCAGCAGCCAAGGACTAGCGGGGGAGCAGGAGACCCAGTACTTC.